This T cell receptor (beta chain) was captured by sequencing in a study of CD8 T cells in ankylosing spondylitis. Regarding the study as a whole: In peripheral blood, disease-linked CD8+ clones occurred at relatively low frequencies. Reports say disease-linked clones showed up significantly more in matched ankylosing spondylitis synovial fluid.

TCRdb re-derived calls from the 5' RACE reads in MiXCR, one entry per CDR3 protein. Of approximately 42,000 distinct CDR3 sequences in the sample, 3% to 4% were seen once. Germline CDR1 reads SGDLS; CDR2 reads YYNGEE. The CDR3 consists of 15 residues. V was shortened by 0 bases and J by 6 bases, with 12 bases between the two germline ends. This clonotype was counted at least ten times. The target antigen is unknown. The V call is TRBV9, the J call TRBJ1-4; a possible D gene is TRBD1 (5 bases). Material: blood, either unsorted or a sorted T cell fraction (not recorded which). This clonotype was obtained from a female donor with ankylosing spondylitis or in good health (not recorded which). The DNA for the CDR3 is TGTGCCAGCAGCGTAGACGGGGCGAATCATGAAAAACTGTTTTTT. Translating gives CASSVDGANHEKLFF.